The subject of this entry is one T cell receptor (beta chain). This clone was counted a few times. This clone's antigen is unknown. Within one base of it there is no much larger clone, and no base qualities were kept. The cohort comprised hundreds of healthy bone marrow donors. At the time of sampling, every cohort member was nominally healthy, though immune exposures that went unrecorded were likely present. The donor tested CMV seropositive, placing the donor among the 290 or so seropositive members of the cohort. A peripheral blood sample was provided by each donor, and peripheral blood mononuclear cells were used for TCR beta sequencing. Genomic DNA was extracted from the blood cell samples with the Qiagen DNeasy Blood Extraction Kit. Looking up the germline V gene yields CDR1 MRHNA and CDR2 SNTAGT. Including the terminal cysteine and phenylalanine, the CDR3 comprises 15 residues. Only the CDR3 DNA stays, 45 bases, in frame from base 1. For this chain, trimming is 3 bases at the V end and 6 bases at the J end, and the number of junction bases without a gene match is 8.

This sample stems from a study of cytomegalovirus exposure and HLA in healthy donors (dated by TCRdb to 2017 to 2019). Context from the whole study: According to an earlier analysis of several hundred of the donors, 150 million to 200 million T cells yielded over 100 million unique TCR beta sequences and approximately 300 Gb of sequence data. Using immunosequencing, the study profiled T cell repertoires from 500 to 800 subjects and related those repertoires to cytomegalovirus serostatus. Typing coverage varied by locus: 629-630 donors for A, B, C, DRB1 and DQB1; roughly 510 for DQA1; about 570 for DPA1; approximately 450 for DPB1. In a later genetic analysis, genome-wide SNP genotypes for about three fifths of the 666 donors were used, and that subset was treated as a discovery cohort. To predict cytomegalovirus infection status, the study brought together high-throughput TCR immunosequencing, statistical association of individual TCRs with disease status, and machine learning. The aim of the study was to test whether cataloging public T cell receptors could identify signatures of past pathogen exposure. Among 398 genotyped donors of the cohort, an average of roughly 230,000 unique TCR beta nucleotide sequences was sequenced per donor, of which about 20% were non-productive. Roughly 300 gigabases of sequencing data and around 87 million unique TCR sequences were included in an early release covering about 620 HLA-typed donors. In the later analysis, no new phenotypic data were used to find candidate immune exposures; instead, reliance was placed on TCR beta sequences and their occurrence across donors. HLA typing included class I and class II loci at four-digit resolution. The genetic ancestry cluster associated with self-reported Caucasian donors included 81% of the roughly 360 genotyped donors. All discovery cohort repertoires had been generated on a single sequencing platform. To decide whether each TCR beta V gene segment behaved as functional or pseudogenic, an earlier analysis of approximately 620 of the donors relied on high-throughput TCR beta sequencing. Roughly 5 DR-DQ haplotypes were treated as single units for association and clustering because of strong linkage in the cohort. Donor age, sex, ethnicity and CMV serostatus were collected together with the repertoire data. In addition to the first cohort of around 670 subjects, a separate validation cohort of 120 different subjects was used. A later analysis re-examined previously published TCR beta repertoires from more than 600 donors and added high-resolution HLA genotyping to investigate patterns of TCR occurrence.

Library generation was performed with the immunoSEQ multiplex PCR assay. A mixture of 60 forward primers for TCR Vbeta segments and 13 reverse primers for TCR Jbeta segments was used in the multiplex PCR. Amplification of the CDR3 region of rearranged TCR beta genes was performed with a multiplex PCR assay on genomic DNA. On the Illumina HiSeq System, the amplified TCR beta libraries were sequenced as 87-base-pair reads. Turning to the authors' computational methods: A later analysis counted 65 million to 90 million unique TCR beta chains across the 666 repertoires, and some 11 million of these chains were shared by at least two donors. A nearest-neighbor algorithm error-corrected the raw reads and collapsed the reads into unique sequences, merging closely related sequences to remove PCR and sequencing errors. V, D and J gene segments were assigned by aligning CDR3 sequences to IMGT reference sequences. For a sequence to be retained, a match of at least six nucleotides to both a V gene segment and a J gene segment was required. A rearrangement was called productive if the CDR3 had no stop codons and remained in frame with V and J, and every other rearrangement was called non-productive. Following IMGT convention, CDR3 was defined as the stretch from the second conserved V-encoded cysteine to the conserved J-encoded phenylalanine. The earlier analysis of 500 to 650 of the donors excluded any sequence lacking an unambiguous match to a single V gene segment. In an earlier analysis of several hundred of the donors, V segments were called functional above 56.7% productive rearrangements and were called segregating when the between-donor standard deviation exceeded 5%. A statistical classification framework was built to diagnose cytomegalovirus status from the catalog of TCR beta chain sequences. In a later analysis, V and J genes were assigned by comparing TCR nucleotide sequences against IMGT/GENE-DB human TR gene sequences. In a later analysis, CDR3 sequences and most-parsimonious VDJ recombination scenarios were assigned using the TCRdist pipeline. In a later analysis, each TCR beta chain was defined by its CDR3 amino acid sequence together with its V-gene family, and reads without a unique V-gene family were excluded. To address suspected cross-contamination and a sequencing artifact, a later analysis removed 550 to 750 highly shared, low-generation-probability nucleotide sequences. For each public chain, a later analysis derived a clonal expansion index from normalized ranks of inferred template counts within each repertoire. In a later analysis, generation probabilities were computed with a VDJ recombination model fitted to out-of-frame rearrangements, and the resulting probabilities were checked against IGoR. A later analysis scored TCR-TCR, TCR-HLA and TCR-CMV co-occurrence with hypergeometric tests, applying a repertoire-size bias correction to TCR pairs. In a later analysis, false discovery rates were estimated by permuting HLA or CMV assignments 20 times. In a later analysis, co-occurring TCRs were grouped using DBSCAN, and TCRdist sequence similarity was added for clustering within HLA-allele-positive subsets. Co-occurrence clustering excluded repertoires with fewer than 30,000 or more than 120,000 public chains, plus five with anomalous nucleotide sharing. Imported from immuneACCESS, the table was reduced by TCRdb to in-frame sequences with V and J called. These copies leave out some clones; in studies compared against another copy, an unresolved V gene accounts for under half, and the cause of the remainder is not known. V and J calls plus clone size are reproduced from that table; the DNA served to infer D and trimming. In this sample the table shows 180,000 or so clones, about three quarters of which occur a single time. The top ten clones comprise over 11% of the sample.

General study outcomes and caveats: A few of the identified cytomegalovirus-associated TCR beta chains were confirmed in vitro to be specific for cytomegalovirus antigens. V-gene and J-gene trimming of TCR beta chains was associated with a missense DCLRE1C variant in a later genetic analysis, and the association was replicated in an independent cohort. The cohort was sequenced for TCR beta chains only, and without alpha or paired-chain data the features that could be detected were limited. Some IMGT-functional V segments, including TRBV6-2 and TRBV6-3, could not be distinguished by the 87-base-pair reads and were therefore excluded. Broadly in line with IMGT annotations, most TCR beta V segments showed up in productive rearrangements about 87% or about 30% of the time in an earlier analysis of approximately 600 of the donors. In a later analysis, most CMV-associated TCR beta chains were found to appear HLA-restricted, with HLA associations seemingly driven largely by CMV exposure. Specific HLA alleles were associated with 15,000 to 20,000 TCR beta sequences at a false discovery rate of 0.05 in a later analysis. Immune exposure information for the cohort was limited to CMV serostatus. Because some donors lacked HLA typing at each locus, the association tests relied only on the typed subset. The earlier analysis of approximately 560 of the donors excluded over 15 rarely observed V segments, including chromosome 9 orphons, because counts were too low. A later analysis reported that several top co-occurrence clusters appeared linked to parvovirus B19, influenza, CMV and Epstein-Barr virus. Correlated functional status among segregating V segments might be attributable to linkage disequilibrium, but an unknown experimental factor could not be ruled out. Cytomegalovirus status was reported to be diagnosed by the classifier with high specificity and sensitivity in both the original and validation cohorts. A further reported finding was that TCR beta sequences accurately predicted the HLA-A and HLA-B alleles for most subjects in the first cohort. The study gave a list of under 200 TCR beta chains associated with cytomegalovirus. Assigning TCR associations to individual alleles was difficult when HLA alleles, especially DR and DQ, strongly co-occurred. Roughly uniform sequencing depth across donors was assumed in presence/absence analyses, although this assumption may not hold. A later analysis found that TCR association rates varied across HLA loci, with DRB1 alleles showing the most associated TCRs and HLA-C alleles the fewest. Compared with the roughly 670-donor mean, donors in an Asian-associated ancestry cluster had fewer N-insertions in productive TCRs, according to a later genetic analysis. The authors suggested that the approach could potentially be generalized to other disease states and immunological phenotypes. In a later analysis, HLA-associated TCR beta chains showed more clonal expansion and lower generation probabilities than non-associated chains that were equally common. A cluster of highly shared sequence variants was judged likely to be a technical artifact of the sequencing pipeline. While some public TCRs were present in many individuals, most TCR sequences turned up only very rarely across donors.

Specimen: PBMCs. The sequence is built from TRBV6-4 and TRBJ2-3, and 8 junction bases match TRBD2. This receptor was obtained from a man in his forties or fifties in good health and CMV-seropositive. The CDR3 corresponds to CASSDRGGGRDTQYF. The base sequence is TGTGCCAGCAGTGATCGGGGGGGCGGCCGGGATACGCAGTATTTT.